This passage covers 26 T cell receptor beta chains from one sample sequenced in a study of blood T cell repertoires in COVID-19. TCRdb keeps only in-frame clones here, not all; method: immunoSEQ multiplex PCR. Among over 40,000 clones, 92% were seen once, and the ten largest hold 12%. The specimen sequenced was peripheral blood. Every receptor here comes from a human donor in a cohort sampled during active COVID-19.

The chain uses TRBV5-1 and TRBJ1-2; 9 nucleotides agree with TRBD1. CDR1 is SGHRS and CDR2 is YFSETQ in the germline V gene. The CDR3 is 16 residues long. With 0 bases clipped from V and 3 bases from J, the junction kept 6 bases outside the gene matches. CDR3 sequence: CASSLGGQGTHYGYTF. Written as DNA, the CDR3 is TGCGCCAGCAGCTTGGGGGGACAGGGAACCCACTATGGCTACACCTTC.

The V call is TRBV24-1, the J call TRBJ2-3; 9 nucleotides line up with TRBD1. The germline CDR1 and CDR2 sequences are KGHDR and SFDVKD. The CDR3 length is 15 residues. The J segment lost 5 bases and the V segment lost 3 bases, leaving 5 bases of the junction unmatched. The CDR3 is CATSDHRDRVDTQYF. Written as DNA, the CDR3 is TGTGCCACCAGTGATCACCGGGACAGGGTAGATACGCAGTATTTT.

The V gene is TRBV27, the J gene TRBJ2-3; 9 bases are a match to TRBD2. The CDR3 has 16 amino acids. CDR1 is MNHEY, CDR2 SMNVEV, per germline (reference sequence). The V gene end was trimmed by 3 bases and the J gene end by 1 base; junction bases not matched to a gene: 5. This CDR3 reads CASSFWREGGTDTQYF. The DNA of the CDR3 is TGTGCCAGCAGTTTCTGGCGGGAGGGGGGCACAGATACGCAGTATTTT.

The gene calls are TRBV6-4 and TRBJ1-5; TRBD1 might be the D (5 bases). V was shortened by 5 bases and J by 4 bases, with 12 bases between the two germline ends. CDR3 length: 14 residues. Germline loops: CDR1 MRHNA, CDR2 SNTAGT. CDR3 DNA sequence: TGTGCCAGCAGTCCCTCCCCAGGGAATCAGCCCCAGCATTTT. As protein: CASSPSPGNQPQHF.

The chain uses TRBV7-2 and TRBJ2-7; 10 bases agree with TRBD2. This CDR3 is built from 16 residues. With 5 bases clipped from V and 3 bases from J, the junction kept 10 bases outside the gene matches. Germline lookup yields CDR1 SGHTA and CDR2 FQGNSA. For the CDR3, the DNA is TGTGCCAGCAGCCCGCGACCGGGACTAGCGTACTACGAGCAGTACTTC. Its protein product is CASSPRPGLAYYEQYF.

The chain combines TRBV9 with TRBJ2-5; D gene ambiguous. Germline CDR1 and CDR2: SGDLS and YYNGEE. This CDR3 has 13 residues. The V end lost 1 base, the J end lost 1 base, and 5 bases lay between the germline ends. The CDR3 loop reads CASSVQAQETQYF. The DNA of the CDR3 is TGTGCCAGCAGCGTACAGGCCCAAGAGACCCAGTACTTC.

This chain links TRBV30 with TRBJ2-7; TRBD1 aligns across 7 bases. The CDR3 has 13 amino acids. Germline V lookup: CDR1 GTSNPN, CDR2 SVGIG (reference sequence). J lost 0 bases, V lost 7 bases, and 6 bases had no gene match. This CDR3 reads CASHRDSSYEQYF. The CDR3 nucleotides are TGTGCCTCGCACCGGGACAGCTCCTACGAGCAGTACTTC.

The chain combines TRBV5-1 with TRBJ2-7; 12 nucleotides align to TRBD2. The junction had 4 bases not matched to a gene; V was cut back by 4 bases and J by 2 bases. Germline V CDR1 and CDR2: SGHRS, YFSETQ. The CDR3 loop spans 15 amino acids. The DNA of the CDR3 is TGCGCCAGCAGCGGCCGACTAGCGGGAGCCTACGAGCAGTACTTC. Its translation is CASSGRLAGAYEQYF.

This rearrangement joins TRBV3-1 (or the pseudogene TRBV3-2) to TRBJ1-2, with D possibly TRBD1 on 6 matching bases. V was trimmed by 0 bases and J by 0 bases, leaving 8 bases between them. The CDR3 is made up of 15 amino acids. Germline V lookup: CDR1 LGHDT, CDR2 YNNKEL (reference sequence). This CDR3 reads CASSQDRTANYGYTF. The CDR3 DNA follows: TGTGCCAGCAGCCAAGACCGGACAGCTAACTATGGCTACACCTTC.

The V and J genes are TRBV10-3 and TRBJ2-7, with TRBD1 matching 9 bases. The CDR3 extends over 13 amino acids. The germline gives CDR1 ENHRY, CDR2 SYGVKD. V lost 8 bases, J lost 4 bases, and 6 bases stayed unmatched. In nucleotides, the CDR3 is TGTGCCATCTCTCGACAGGGGGAATACGAGCAGTACTTC. Protein product: CAISRQGEYEQYF.

This clone is a singleton in its sample. The chain has TRBV5-4 and TRBJ2-3, with 7 bases lining up with TRBD2. From germline, CDR1 is SGHNT and CDR2 YYREEE (reference sequence). The CDR3 has 14 residues. V dropped 2 bases and J dropped 4; count of bases not matched to a gene: 4. The CDR3 DNA reads TGTGCCAGCAGCTTCGGACTAGAGTCAGATACGCAGTATTTT. Translated, it gives CASSFGLESDTQYF. The variable domain in full, with the rest retrieved from reference TRBV5-4 and TRBJ2-3, is ETGVTQSPTHLIKTRGQQVTLRCSSQSGHNTVSWYQQALGQGPQFIFQYYREEENGRGNFPPRFSGLQFPNYSSELNVNALELDDSALYLCASSFGLESDTQYFGPGTRLTVL.

This clone was picked up one time. The chain combines TRBV27 with TRBJ2-3, with 7 bases matching TRBD1. The CDR3 sequence is 15 residues long. Per germline, CDR1 MNHEY and CDR2 SMNVEV (reference sequence). With 7 bases clipped from V and 3 bases from J, the junction kept 10 bases outside the gene matches. The CDR3 DNA follows: TGTGCCAGCAAAAACCCAGGGGGAAAGACAGATACGCAGTATTTT. Amino acid sequence: CASKNPGGKTDTQYF.

The chain recombines TRBV5-4 with TRBJ2-1; 9 bases align to TRBD1. The junction had 6 bases not matched to a gene; V was cut back by 1 base and J by 7 bases. The length of the CDR3 is 15 residues. The germline V gene encodes CDR1 SGHNT and CDR2 YYREEE (reference sequence). CDR3 sequence: CASSLRGTGKNEQFF. The CDR3 coding sequence is TGTGCCAGCAGCTTGAGGGGGACAGGGAAAAATGAGCAGTTCTTC. The full variable domain, completed using reference TRBV5-4 and TRBJ2-1, is ETGVTQSPTHLIKTRGQQVTLRCSSQSGHNTVSWYQQALGQGPQFIFQYYREEENGRGNFPPRFSGLQFPNYSSELNVNALELDDSALYLCASSLRGTGKNEQFFGPGTRLTVL.

The J gene is TRBJ2-3, the V gene TRBV7-6; D unresolved. This CDR3 has 13 residues. V was pared by 5 bases and J by 4 bases, with 10 bases between. Germline V gene sequence: CDR1 SGHVS, CDR2 FNYEAQ. The CDR3, as DNA: TGTGCCAGCAGCGCACGGGTTTCAGATACGCAGTATTTT. Translated: CASSARVSDTQYF.

The chain employs TRBV7-9 and TRBJ1-1; 8 bases match TRBD1. Germline values: CDR1 SEHNR, CDR2 FQNEAQ (reference sequence). The CDR3 spans 17 residues. V shed 5 bases and J 5 bases; nucleotides not matched to a gene: 16. The CDR3 DNA reads as TGTGCCAGCAGCCGTAAAACTGTCCAGGGGGCAGGGACTGAAGCTTTCTTT. The encoded protein is CASSRKTVQGAGTEAFF.

The chain couples TRBV7-9 to TRBJ1-5, with D possibly matching TRBD1 (6 bases). The germline V gene encodes CDR1 SEHNR and CDR2 FQNEAQ (reference sequence). V lost 3 bases to trimming and J lost 2 bases, with 8 bases between them. CDR3 length: 14 residues. This chain's CDR3 is CASSLTGGNQPQHF. The CDR3 DNA is TGTGCCAGCAGCTTGACAGGAGGCAATCAGCCCCAGCATTTT.

The rearrangement links TRBV5-1 to TRBJ2-7; 10 positions match TRBD1. Germline loops: CDR1 SGHRS, CDR2 YFSETQ. The trim removed 2 bases at V and 5 bases at J, leaving 4 bases unmatched. This CDR3 has 14 amino acids. In DNA, the CDR3 is TGCGCCAGCAGCTTAATGGGACAGGGGAACGAGCAGTACTTC. Encoded protein: CASSLMGQGNEQYF.

The CDR3, as DNA: TGTGCCAGCCGGGAGGGAGGCTACGAGCAGTACTTC. It encodes CASREGGYEQYF. The gene calls are TRBV27 and TRBJ2-7, with 8 bases fitting TRBD2. V gave up 8 bases and J gave up 3 bases; unmatched junction bases: 3. The CDR3 loop spans 12 amino acids. From germline, CDR1 is MNHEY and CDR2 SMNVEV (reference sequence).

CDR3 region: CASSKGGSQETQYF. The CDR3 DNA follows: TGCGCCAGCAGCAAAGGGGGCAGCCAAGAGACCCAGTACTTC. This chain connects TRBV4-1 to TRBJ2-5; 7 bases agree with TRBD1. The CDR3 loop spans 14 amino acids. Germline values: CDR1 MGHRA, CDR2 YSYEKL. The V and J ends lost 5 bases and 1 base, in that order; junction bases with no gene match: 4.

V and J are TRBV19 and TRBJ2-7, with D possibly TRBD2 on 6 matching bases. This CDR3 contains 15 residues. Trimming took off 3 bases at V and 0 bases at J, with 12 bases between the two ends. Germline loops: CDR1 LNHDA, CDR2 SQIVND (reference sequence). Here the CDR3 DNA reads TGTGCCAGTAGTATTGGCCCTAGCGACTCCTACGAGCAGTACTTC. It codes for CASSIGPSDSYEQYF.

The genes are TRBV5-1 and TRBJ2-3; perhaps TRBD2 as D (6 bases). Germline CDR1 SGHRS, CDR2 YFSETQ. This CDR3 contains 15 residues. Trimming shortened V by 0 bases and J by 2 bases, and 10 bases separated the two germline ends. CDR3 nucleotides: TGCGCCAGCAGCTTGGTTGCGGGGAACACAGATACGCAGTATTTT. This translates into CASSLVAGNTDTQYF.

The rearrangement joins TRBV7-2 to TRBJ2-7; D is unresolved. Germline V gives CDR1 SGHTA, CDR2 FQGNSA. With 0 bases removed from V and 0 bases from J, the gap between germline ends came to 3 bases. This CDR3 has 13 amino acids. As DNA, the CDR3 is TGTGCCAGCAGCTTAGCTAGCTCCTACGAGCAGTACTTC. Translation: CASSLASSYEQYF. The full variable domain, rest sourced from reference TRBV7-2 and TRBJ2-7, is GAGVSQSPSNKVTEKGKDVELRCDPISGHTALYWYRQSLGQGLEFLIYFQGNSAPDKSGLPSDRFSAERTGGSVSTLTIQRTQQEDSAVYLCASSLASSYEQYFGPGTRLTVT.

J is TRBJ2-2 and V is TRBV19; D perhaps matches TRBD1 (6 bases). This CDR3 spans 14 amino acids. Trimming cost V 9 bases and J 5 bases, with 16 bases left between them. Germline V gene data show CDR1 as LNHDA and CDR2 as SQIVND (reference sequence). DNA of the CDR3: TGTGCCAGCACCCCGGGACACCTGACCGGGGAGCTGTTTTTT. This codes for CASTPGHLTGELFF.

The chain has TRBV5-5 and TRBJ1-1; possibly TRBD1 for D (5 bases). Germline values: CDR1 SGHKS, CDR2 YYEKEE (reference sequence). This CDR3 comprises 16 residues. Trimming left V 1 base short and J 4 bases short, with 17 bases between. The CDR3 DNA is TGTGCCAGCAGCTTGAGGGGCGGGACGATTGTCACTGAAGCTTTCTTT. This translates into CASSLRGGTIVTEAFF. Complete variable domain (other parts from reference TRBV5-5 and TRBJ1-1): DAGVTQSPTHLIKTRGQQVTLRCSPISGHKSVSWYQQVLGQGPQFIFQYYEKEERGRGNFPDRFSARQFPNYSSELNVNALLLGDSALYLCASSLRGGTIVTEAFFGQGTRLTVV.

The chain joins TRBV2 to TRBJ1-4; no clear D gene. In germline, CDR1 is SNHLY, CDR2 FYNNEI. Trimming cost V 4 bases and J 7 bases, with 19 bases left between them. The length of the CDR3 is 16 residues. CDR3 in amino acids: CASSAEGVGRSEKLFF. CDR3 sequence (DNA): TGTGCCAGCAGTGCGGAGGGCGTCGGACGTAGTGAAAAACTGTTTTTT.

The chain employs TRBV28 and TRBJ2-7; possible D gene TRBD1, 5 bases. V lost 3 bases, J lost 4 bases, and 13 bases lay in between. The CDR3 is 14 amino acids. The V gene's germline CDR1 is MDHEN and CDR2 SYDVKM. CDR3 nucleotides: TGTGCCAGCAGTTTCTCTCAGGGAACATACGAGCAGTACTTC. Its translation is CASSFSQGTYEQYF. Filled out from reference TRBV28 and TRBJ2-7, the complete variable domain reads DVKVTQSSRYLVKRTGEKVFLECVQDMDHENMFWYRQDPGLGLRLIYFSYDVKMKEKGDIPEGYSVSREKKERFSLILESASTNQTSMYLCASSFSQGTYEQYFGPGTRLTVT.